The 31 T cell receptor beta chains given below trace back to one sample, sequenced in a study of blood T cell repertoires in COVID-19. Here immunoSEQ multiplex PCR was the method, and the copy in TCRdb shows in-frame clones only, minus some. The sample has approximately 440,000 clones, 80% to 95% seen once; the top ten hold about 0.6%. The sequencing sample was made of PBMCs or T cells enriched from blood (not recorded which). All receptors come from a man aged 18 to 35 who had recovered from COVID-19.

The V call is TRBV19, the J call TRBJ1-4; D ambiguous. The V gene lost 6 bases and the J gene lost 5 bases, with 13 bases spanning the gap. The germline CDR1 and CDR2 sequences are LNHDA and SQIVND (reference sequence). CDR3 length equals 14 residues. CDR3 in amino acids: CASSLTGTNEKLFF. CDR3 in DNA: TGTGCCAGTAGCTTAACGGGTACGAATGAAAAACTGTTTTTT.

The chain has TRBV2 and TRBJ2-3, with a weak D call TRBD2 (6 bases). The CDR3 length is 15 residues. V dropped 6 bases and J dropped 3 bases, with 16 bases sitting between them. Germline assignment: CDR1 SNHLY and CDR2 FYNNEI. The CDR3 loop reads CASRALALGTDTQYF. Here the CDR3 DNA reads TGTGCCAGCAGAGCACTAGCTTTGGGTACAGATACGCAGTATTTT.

CDR3 DNA sequence: TGTGCCAGCAGCTTAGGGGGCGCGGACAGGGGGTTGAATCAGCCCCAGCATTTT. This codes for CASSLGGADRGLNQPQHF. J is TRBJ1-5 and V is TRBV11-2, with 10 nucleotides matching TRBD1. This CDR3 is built from 18 residues. The V and J ends lost 1 base and 4 bases, in that order; junction bases with no gene match: 10. Germline V gene sequence: CDR1 SGHAT, CDR2 FQNNGV.

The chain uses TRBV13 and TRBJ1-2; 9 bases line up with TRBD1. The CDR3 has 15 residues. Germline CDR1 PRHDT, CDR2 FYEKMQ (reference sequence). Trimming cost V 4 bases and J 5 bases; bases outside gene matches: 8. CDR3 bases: TGTGCCAGCAGCTCATTACAGGGGGCAGGTTATGGCTACACCTTC. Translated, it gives CASSSLQGAGYGYTF.

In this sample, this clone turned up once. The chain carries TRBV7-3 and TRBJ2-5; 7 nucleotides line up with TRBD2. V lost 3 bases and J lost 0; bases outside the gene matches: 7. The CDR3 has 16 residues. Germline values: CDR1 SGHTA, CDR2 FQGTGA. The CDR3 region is CASSFGTSVYQETQYF. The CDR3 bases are TGTGCCAGCAGCTTTGGCACTAGCGTTTACCAAGAGACCCAGTACTTC.

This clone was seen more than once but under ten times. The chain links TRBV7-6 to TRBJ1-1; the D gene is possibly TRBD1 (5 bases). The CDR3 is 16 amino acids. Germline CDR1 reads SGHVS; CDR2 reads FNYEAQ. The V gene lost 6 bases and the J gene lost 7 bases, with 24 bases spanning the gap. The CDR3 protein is CASSLEATTPRGEAFF. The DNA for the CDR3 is TGTGCCAGCAGTCTAGAGGCGACAACCCCTAGGGGTGAAGCTTTCTTT.

The CDR3 here is CASSVRDRGGPTNEKLFF. CDR3 coding DNA: TGTGCCAGCAGTGTCAGAGACAGGGGGGGCCCAACTAATGAAAAACTGTTTTTT. This chain links TRBV6-1 with TRBJ1-4; TRBD1 aligns across 9 bases. CDR1 is MNHNS, CDR2 SASEGT, per germline. Trimming cost V 4 bases and J 0 bases; bases outside gene matches: 9. This CDR3 is built from 18 residues.

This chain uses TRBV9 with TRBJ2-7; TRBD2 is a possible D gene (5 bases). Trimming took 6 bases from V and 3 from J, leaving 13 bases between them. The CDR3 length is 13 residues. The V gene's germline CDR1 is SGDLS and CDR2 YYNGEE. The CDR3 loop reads CASKGLLYYEQYF. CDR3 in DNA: TGTGCCAGCAAAGGACTTCTTTACTACGAGCAGTACTTC. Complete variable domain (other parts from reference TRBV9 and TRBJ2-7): DSGVTQTPKHLITATGQRVTLRCSPRSGDLSVYWYQQSLDQGLQFLIQYYNGEERAKGNILERFSAQQFPDLHSELNLSSLELGDSALYFCASKGLLYYEQYFGPGTRLTVT.

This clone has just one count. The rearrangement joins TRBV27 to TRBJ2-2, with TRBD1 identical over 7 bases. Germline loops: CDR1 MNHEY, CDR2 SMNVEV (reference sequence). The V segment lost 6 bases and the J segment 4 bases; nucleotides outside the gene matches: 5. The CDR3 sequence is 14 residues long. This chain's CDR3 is CASSPPGGTGELFF. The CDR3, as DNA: TGTGCCAGCAGCCCGCCAGGGGGCACCGGGGAGCTGTTTTTT.

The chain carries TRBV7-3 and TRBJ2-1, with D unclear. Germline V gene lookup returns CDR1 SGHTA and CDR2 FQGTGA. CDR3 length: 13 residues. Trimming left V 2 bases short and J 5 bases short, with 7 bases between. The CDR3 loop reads CASSLRRDNEQFF. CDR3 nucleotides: TGTGCCAGCAGCTTACGCCGGGACAATGAGCAGTTCTTC.

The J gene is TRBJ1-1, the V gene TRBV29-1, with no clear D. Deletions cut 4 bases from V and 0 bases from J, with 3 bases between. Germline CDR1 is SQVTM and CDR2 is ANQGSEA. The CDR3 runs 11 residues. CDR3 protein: CSVVLNTEAFF. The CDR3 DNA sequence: TGCAGCGTTGTCTTGAACACTGAAGCTTTCTTT.

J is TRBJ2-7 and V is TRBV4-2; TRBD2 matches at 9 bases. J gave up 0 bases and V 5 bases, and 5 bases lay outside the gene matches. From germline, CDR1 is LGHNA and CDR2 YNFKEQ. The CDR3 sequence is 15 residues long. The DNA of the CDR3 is TGTGCCAGCAGCTTGCGGGAGGGAGGCTCCTACGAGCAGTACTTC. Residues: CASSLREGGSYEQYF.

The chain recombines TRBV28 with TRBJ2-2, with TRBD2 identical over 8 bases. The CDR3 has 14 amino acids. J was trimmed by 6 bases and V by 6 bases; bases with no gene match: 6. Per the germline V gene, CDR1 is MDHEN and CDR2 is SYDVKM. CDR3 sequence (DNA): TGTGCCAGCAGCCCCCTAGCGGGCTCCGGGGAGCTGTTTTTT. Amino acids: CASSPLAGSGELFF.

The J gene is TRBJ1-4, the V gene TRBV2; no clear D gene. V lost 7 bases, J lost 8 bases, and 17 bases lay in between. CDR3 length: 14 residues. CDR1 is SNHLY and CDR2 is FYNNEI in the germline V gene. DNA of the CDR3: TGTGCCAGCACCTTGCTAGAGACGAAGGAAAAACTGTTTTTT. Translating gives CASTLLETKEKLFF.

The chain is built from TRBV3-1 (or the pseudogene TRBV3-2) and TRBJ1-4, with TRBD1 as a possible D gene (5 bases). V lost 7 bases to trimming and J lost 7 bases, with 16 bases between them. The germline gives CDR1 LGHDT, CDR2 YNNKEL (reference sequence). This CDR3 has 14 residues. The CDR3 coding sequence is TGTGCCAGCACCTACTCTGGGGCAGCTGAAAAACTGTTTTTT. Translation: CASTYSGAAEKLFF.

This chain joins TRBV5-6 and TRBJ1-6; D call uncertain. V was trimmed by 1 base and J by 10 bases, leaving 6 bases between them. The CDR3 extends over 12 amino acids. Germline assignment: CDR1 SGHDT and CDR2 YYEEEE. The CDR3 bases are TGTGCCAGCAGCTTGCCCAGGTCACCCCTCCACTTT. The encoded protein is CASSLPRSPLHF.

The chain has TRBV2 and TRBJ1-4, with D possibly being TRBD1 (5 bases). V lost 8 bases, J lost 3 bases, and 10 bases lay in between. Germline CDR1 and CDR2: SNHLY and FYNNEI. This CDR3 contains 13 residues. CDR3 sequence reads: CASDRRPNEKLFF. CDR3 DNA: TGTGCCAGCGACAGACGGCCTAATGAAAAACTGTTTTTT.

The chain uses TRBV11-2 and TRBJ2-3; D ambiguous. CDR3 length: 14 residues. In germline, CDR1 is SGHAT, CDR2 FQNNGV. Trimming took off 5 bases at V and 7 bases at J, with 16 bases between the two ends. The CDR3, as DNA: TGTGCCAGCAGCCCGCTGATTGGGCTAAATACGCAGTATTTT. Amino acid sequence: CASSPLIGLNTQYF.

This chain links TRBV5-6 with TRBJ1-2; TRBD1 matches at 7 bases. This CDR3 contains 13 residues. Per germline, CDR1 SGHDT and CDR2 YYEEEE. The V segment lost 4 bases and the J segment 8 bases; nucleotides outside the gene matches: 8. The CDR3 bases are TGTGCCAGCAGCCCAGGGGGTCAGAAAGGCTACACCTTC. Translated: CASSPGGQKGYTF.

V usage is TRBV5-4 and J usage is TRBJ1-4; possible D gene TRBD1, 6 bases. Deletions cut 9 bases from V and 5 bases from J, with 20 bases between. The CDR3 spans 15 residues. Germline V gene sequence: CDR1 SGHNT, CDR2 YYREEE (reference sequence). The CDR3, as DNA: TGTGCCACCACCATCGGCGGCACAGGGAATGAAAAACTGTTTTTT. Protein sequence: CATTIGGTGNEKLFF.

CDR3 bases: TGTGCCAGCAGCTTCCAGGGAGGGACAGGAGCTAATGAGCAGTTCTTC. This codes for CASSFQGGTGANEQFF. The chain is built from TRBV7-3 and TRBJ2-1, with D tentatively TRBD1 (8 bases). The CDR3 runs 16 residues. The germline V and J ends were trimmed by 3 bases and 7 bases, with 19 bases remaining between them. Germline CDR1 reads SGHTA; CDR2 reads FQGTGA.

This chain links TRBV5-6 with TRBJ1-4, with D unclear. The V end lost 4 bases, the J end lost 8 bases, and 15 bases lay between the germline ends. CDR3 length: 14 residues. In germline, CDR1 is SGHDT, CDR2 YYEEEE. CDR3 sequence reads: CASSAPGPGEKLFF. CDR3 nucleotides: TGTGCCAGCAGCGCCCCAGGCCCGGGGGAAAAACTGTTTTTT.

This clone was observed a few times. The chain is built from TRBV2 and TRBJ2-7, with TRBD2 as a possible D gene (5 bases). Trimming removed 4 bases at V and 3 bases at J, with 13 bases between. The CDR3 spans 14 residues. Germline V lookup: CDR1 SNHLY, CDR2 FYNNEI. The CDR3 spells CASSGPGFRYEQYF. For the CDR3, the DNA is TGTGCCAGCAGTGGCCCGGGATTCCGCTACGAGCAGTACTTC.

The CDR3 nucleotides read TGTGCCAGCAGTTTGGGCTTTCGGGGCGAGCAGTACTTC. Translation gives CASSLGFRGEQYF. The chain employs TRBV27 and TRBJ2-7; a possible D gene is TRBD2 (5 bases). CDR1 is MNHEY and CDR2 is SMNVEV in the germline V gene (reference sequence). V lost 3 bases to trimming and J lost 6 bases, with 12 bases between them. This CDR3 comprises 13 residues.

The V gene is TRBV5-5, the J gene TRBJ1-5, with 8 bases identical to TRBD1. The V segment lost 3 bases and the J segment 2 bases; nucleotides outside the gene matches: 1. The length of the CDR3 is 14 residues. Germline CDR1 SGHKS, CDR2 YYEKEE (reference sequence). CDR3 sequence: CASSWGQGNQPQHF. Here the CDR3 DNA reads TGTGCCAGCAGCTGGGGACAGGGCAATCAGCCCCAGCATTTT. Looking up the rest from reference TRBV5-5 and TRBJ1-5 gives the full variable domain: DAGVTQSPTHLIKTRGQQVTLRCSPISGHKSVSWYQQVLGQGPQFIFQYYEKEERGRGNFPDRFSARQFPNYSSELNVNALLLGDSALYLCASSWGQGNQPQHFGDGTRLSIL.

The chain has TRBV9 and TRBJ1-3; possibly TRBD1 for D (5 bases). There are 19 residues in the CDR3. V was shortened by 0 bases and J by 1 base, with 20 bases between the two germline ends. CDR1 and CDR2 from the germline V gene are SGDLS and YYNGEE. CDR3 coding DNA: TGTGCCAGCAGCGTAGGCGGGGCAGGGCCGGATATTTCTGGAAACACCATATATTTT. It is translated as CASSVGGAGPDISGNTIYF.

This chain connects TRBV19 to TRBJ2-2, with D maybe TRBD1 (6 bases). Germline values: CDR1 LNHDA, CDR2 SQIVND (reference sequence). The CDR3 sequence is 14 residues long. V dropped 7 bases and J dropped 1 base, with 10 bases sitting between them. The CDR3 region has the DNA TGTGCCAGTACGTTACAGGGGAACACCGGGGAGCTGTTTTTT. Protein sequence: CASTLQGNTGELFF. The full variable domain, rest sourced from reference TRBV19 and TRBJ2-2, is DGGITQSPKYLFRKEGQNVTLSCEQNLNHDAMYWYRQDPGQGLRLIYYSQIVNDFQKGDIAEGYSVSREKKESFPLTVTSAQKNPTAFYLCASTLQGNTGELFFGEGSRLTVL.

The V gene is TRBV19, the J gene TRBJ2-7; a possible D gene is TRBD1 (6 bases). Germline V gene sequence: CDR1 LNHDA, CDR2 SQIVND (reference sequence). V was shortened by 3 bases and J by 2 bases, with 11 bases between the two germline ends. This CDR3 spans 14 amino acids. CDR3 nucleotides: TGTGCCAGTAGTATTGGTACAGGGCCCTACGAGCAGTACTTC. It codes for CASSIGTGPYEQYF.

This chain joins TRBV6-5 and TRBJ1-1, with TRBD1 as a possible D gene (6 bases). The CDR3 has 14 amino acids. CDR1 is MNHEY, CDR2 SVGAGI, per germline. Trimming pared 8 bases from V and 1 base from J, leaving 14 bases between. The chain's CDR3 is CASGREQGNTEAFF. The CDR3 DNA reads TGTGCCAGCGGTCGGGAACAGGGGAACACTGAAGCTTTCTTT.

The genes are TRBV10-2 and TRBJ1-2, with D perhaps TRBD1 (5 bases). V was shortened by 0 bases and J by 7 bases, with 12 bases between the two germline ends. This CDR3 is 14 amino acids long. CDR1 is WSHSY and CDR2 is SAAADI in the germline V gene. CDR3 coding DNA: TGCGCCAGCAGTGAGTCAGGGGCCCCCTCTGGCTACACCTTC. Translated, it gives CASSESGAPSGYTF.

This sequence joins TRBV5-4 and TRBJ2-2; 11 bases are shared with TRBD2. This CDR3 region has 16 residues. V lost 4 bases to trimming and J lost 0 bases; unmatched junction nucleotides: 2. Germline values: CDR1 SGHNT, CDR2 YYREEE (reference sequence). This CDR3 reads CASSPGLAANTGELFF. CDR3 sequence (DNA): TGTGCCAGCAGCCCGGGACTAGCGGCGAACACCGGGGAGCTGTTTTTT.